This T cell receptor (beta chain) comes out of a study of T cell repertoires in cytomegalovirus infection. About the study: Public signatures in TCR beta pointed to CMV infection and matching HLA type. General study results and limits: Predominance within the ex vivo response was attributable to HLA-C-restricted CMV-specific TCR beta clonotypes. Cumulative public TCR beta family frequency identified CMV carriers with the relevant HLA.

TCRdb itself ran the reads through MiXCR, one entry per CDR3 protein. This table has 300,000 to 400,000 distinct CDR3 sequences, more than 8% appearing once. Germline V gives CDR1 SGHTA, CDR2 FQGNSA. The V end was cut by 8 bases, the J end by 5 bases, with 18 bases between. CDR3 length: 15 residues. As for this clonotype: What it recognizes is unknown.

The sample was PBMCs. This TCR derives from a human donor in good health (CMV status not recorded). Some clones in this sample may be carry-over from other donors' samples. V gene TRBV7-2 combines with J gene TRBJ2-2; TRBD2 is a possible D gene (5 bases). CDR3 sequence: CASAGWASGTGELFF. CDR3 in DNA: TGTGCCAGCGCCGGTTGGGCCTCGGGAACCGGGGAGCTGTTTTTT.